The entry below gives a single T cell receptor beta chain sequence along with its context. Its cognate antigen is unknown. The sample originates from a study of PD-1 blockade in classical Hodgkin lymphoma. Overall study findings and caveats: Lower baseline TCR diversity was reported for newly diagnosed patients than for healthy donors. The study found complete responders had baseline diversity similar to newly diagnosed patients.

Time point noted: cycle 4 day 1 (C4D1), after less than 7 weeks of nivolumab. Every patient experienced relapse after autologous stem cell transplantation, and brentuximab vedotin exposure varied. Magnetic negative selection served to purify CD4+ T cells out of PBMCs that had been thawed. This CDR3 comprises 15 residues. CDR1 and CDR2 (germline): SGHTA, FQGTGA. V lost 2 bases to trimming and J lost 5 bases, with 16 bases between them. Libraries were prepared by immunoSEQ multiplex PCR; TCRdb keeps only in-frame clonotypes and omits some of them. The sample contains more than 25,000 clones, 80% to 90% of which appear only once.

This rearrangement joins TRBV7-3 to TRBJ2-7; D is perhaps TRBD1 or TRBD2 (6 bases each). This TCR derives from a human donor with classical Hodgkin lymphoma. The specimen comprised CD4+ T cells from blood, sampled before the fourth cycle of nivolumab. DNA for the CDR3: TGTGCCAGCAGCTTAGGCAGGGGAGGAAAAAACGAGCAGTACTTC. Amino acids: CASSLGRGGKNEQYF.